This T cell receptor beta chain was recovered during a study of CD8+ T cells in alopecia areata (dated by TCRdb to the late 2010s). Study-wide context: Treated patients were enrolled in an open-label pilot trial of oral tofacitinib, 5 to 10 mg twice daily, for moderate-to-severe alopecia areata. Tofacitinib was administered for 6 to 18 months, and 6 months of follow-up off drug were then conducted to assess delayed response and recurrence. Disease severity in treated patients was measured with the SALT score, which quantifies the percentage of affected scalp surface area. High-throughput TCRbeta sequencing was used to examine T cell clonal expansion in alopecia areata in both the C3H/HeJ mouse model and human patients. Human TCRbeta sequencing covered scalp tissue and sorted CD4+ and CD8+ peripheral blood T cells from patchy and totalis/universalis alopecia areata patients and healthy controls. Biopsies were taken from tofacitinib-treated patients at baseline and at 4 and 24 weeks of treatment, and a later scalp biopsy was taken in several of the tofacitinib-treated patients. Clonality in the scalp was compared among normal scalp (n=4), patchy alopecia areata scalp (n=8), and alopecia totalis/universalis scalp (n=8). RNA was obtained with the PAXgene miRNA kit for fixed scalp, the miRNeasy kit for PBMCs, and the RNeasy kit for mouse skin. TCRbeta CDR3 regions were amplified by immunoSEQ multiplex PCR using 35 Vbeta forward and 13 Jbeta reverse primers.

Libraries were prepared through the immunoSEQ multiplex PCR assay. RNA was extracted from all samples and reverse transcribed into cDNA as template for TCR sequencing. SuperScript III was used to make first-strand cDNA, primed with a 2:1 mix of oligo-dT and random hexamers. Amplification bias was assessed with a synthetic immune receptor repertoire, and residual bias was removed computationally. On the authors' methods: Raw reads were preprocessed to remove errors, and CDR3 was defined according to IMGT conventions as the region from the conserved cysteine to phenylalanine. Clonality was computed by normalizing Shannon entropy by log2 of the number of productive unique TCRs and subtracting the result from 1. Scalp TCRbeta sequences were cross-referenced with sorted blood CD4 and CD8 repertoires so that the CD4 or CD8 identity of scalp clones could be inferred. TCRdb re-hosts the immuneACCESS table, in-frame sequences only. Its copies lack some clones; in the studies checked, an unresolved V gene accounts for under half of them, and the cause for the rest is not known. The V and J calls and clone size are taken from that table; D and trimming were inferred from the DNA. The sample has about 170,000 clones on record, roughly 50% of them singletons. The ten largest clonotypes hold 16% of the sample.

Study-wide findings and limitations: The treated cohort was small, with a single nonresponder, so links between baseline CD8+ expansion and response need larger studies. Shared TCR sequences between patients were less evident than in mice, which may be partly attributable to HLA diversity in the patient population. Tofacitinib significantly lowered scalp clonality and the number of expanded CD8+ clones among the top 100 scalp clones. Compared with normal scalp, lesional scalp, particularly in alopecia totalis/universalis, had higher clonality and more expanded CD8+ clones, which suggests antigenic drive. Many expanded lesional clones persisted in scalp and blood during tofacitinib treatment, which may partly explain relapse after stopping treatment. Scalp TCR repertoire analysis is complicated because resident alphabeta T cells in normal human skin are also sequenced, whereas mouse skin is dominated by gammadelta T cells.

About this clone: No antigen is known for it. No much larger clonotype is one base removed from it; base qualities were not supplied.

Interpreted using the paper, the treatment or condition label stands for: oral pan-JAK inhibitor, 5-10 mg twice daily. Peripheral blood and lesional scalp punch biopsies were obtained from patients with alopecia areata. PBMCs were isolated by density centrifugation and stained for CD3, CD4 and CD8, after which CD4+ and CD8+ T cells were sorted on a FACSAria. The germline V gene sets CDR1 to SGHRS and CDR2 to YFSETQ. Inclusive of the bounding cysteine and phenylalanine, the CDR3 is 15 residues long. CDR3 DNA is the only sequence kept; it has 45 bases, read in frame from the first base. Trimming takes 3 bases off V and 4 bases off J; junction bases not matched to a gene: 4.

Sequences were derived from CD4+ T cells sorted from blood, sampled between weeks 55 and 65, from a patient treated with tofacitinib. This chain joins TRBV5-1 to TRBJ2-6; the central 7 bases match TRBD1. The receptor comes from a human donor with alopecia areata. The sequenced DNA is TGCGCCAGCAGCTCACAGGGGAACGGGGCCAACGTCCTGACTTTC. Translated, this gives CASSSQGNGANVLTF.